These 20 T cell receptor beta chains share one sample of origin, sequenced in a study of T cells in Graves' hyperthyroidism and ophthalmopathy. Template material for amplifying TCR beta CDR3 regions consisted of RNA transcripts. TCR CDR3 underwent first-round RT-PCR with the HTBI primer set. One entry per CDR3 protein, called by TCRdb with MiXCR from the multiplex PCR reads. The sample has hundreds of thousands of distinct CDR3 sequences, roughly 40% seen once. Sequenced: blood. The receptors were sampled from a man younger than 30 with Graves' hyperthyroidism.

This clonotype was observed many times. J is TRBJ1-2 and V is TRBV19; D unresolved. The V and J ends lost 1 base and 4 bases respectively, with 10 bases between them. From germline, CDR1 is LNHDA and CDR2 SQIVND (reference sequence). The CDR3 runs to 14 residues. CDR3 sequence: CASSIVTGFYGYTF. In DNA, the CDR3 is TGTGCCAGTAGTATAGTGACGGGTTTCTATGGCTACACCTTC.

V and J are TRBV28 and TRBJ1-6; D gene unclear. The CDR3 sequence is 14 residues long. V lost 5 bases to trimming and J lost 10 bases, with 15 bases between them. Per germline, CDR1 MDHEN and CDR2 SYDVKM. CDR3 region: CASSPTAPASPLHF. The CDR3 region has the DNA TGTGCCAGCAGTCCCACGGCCCCGGCCTCACCCCTCCACTTT.

This chain uses TRBV5-1 with TRBJ2-7; D unresolved. V was pared by 5 bases and J by 2 bases, with 8 bases between. Germline CDR1 reads SGHRS; CDR2 reads YFSETQ. The CDR3 has 12 amino acids. CDR3 in amino acids: CASRSDPYEQYF. The DNA for the CDR3 is TGCGCCAGCAGGTCCGATCCCTACGAGCAGTACTTC.

This chain links TRBV7-8 with TRBJ1-5, with TRBD1 as a possible D gene (5 bases). The CDR3 runs to 15 residues. Germline-derived CDR1 and CDR2 are SGHVS and FQNEAQ. V dropped 4 bases and J dropped 7 bases, with 17 bases sitting between them. This chain's CDR3 is CASSSKGLLGQPQHF. CDR3 nucleotide sequence: TGTGCCAGCAGCTCCAAGGGGTTACTCGGCCAGCCCCAGCATTTT.

A word on this clonotype: A much larger clone differs by one base, so this may be a read error. V gene TRBV7-2 combines with J gene TRBJ2-5; D might be TRBD2 (6 bases). The CDR3 is made up of 13 amino acids. From germline, CDR1 is SGHTA and CDR2 FQGNSA. The CDR3 loop reads CASSFRGSETQHF. The CDR3 DNA follows: TGTGCCAGCAGCTTCCGGGGGTCAGAGACCCAGCACTTC.

This clonotype was seen repeatedly, ten times or more. This chain joins TRBV7-6 and TRBJ2-5; D ambiguous. Per germline, CDR1 SGHVS and CDR2 FNYEAQ. V lost 8 bases, J lost 5 bases, and 12 bases lay in between. The CDR3 contains 12 residues. The CDR3: CASGPSEETQYF. The CDR3 DNA is TGTGCCAGCGGACCCTCTGAGGAGACCCAGTACTTC.

Many counts were recorded for this clonotype. The chain carries TRBV2 and TRBJ1-1; perhaps TRBD1 as D (5 bases). The CDR3 loop spans 15 amino acids. V was cut by 1 base and J by 4 bases, with 13 bases left in between. The V gene's germline CDR1 is SNHLY and CDR2 FYNNEI. This chain's CDR3 is CASSEERGWGTEAFF. CDR3 coding DNA: TGTGCCAGCAGTGAAGAAAGGGGTTGGGGCACTGAAGCTTTCTTT.

The rearrangement links TRBV2 to TRBJ2-5; 8 bases fit TRBD2. The length of the CDR3 is 15 residues. V dropped 4 bases and J dropped 1; count of bases not matched to a gene: 5. Germline loops: CDR1 SNHLY, CDR2 FYNNEI. CDR3 bases: TGTGCCAGCAGTGCGAATAGCGGGGCCCAAGAGACCCAGTACTTC. It yields the protein CASSANSGAQETQYF. Drawing the rest from reference TRBV2 and TRBJ2-5, the complete variable domain is EPEVTQTPSHQVTQMGQEVILRCVPISNHLYFYWYRQILGQKVEFLVSFYNNEISEKSEIFDDQFSVERPDGSNFTLKIRSTKLEDSAMYFCASSANSGAQETQYFGPGTRLLVL.

This clonotype showed up many times. CDR3 loop: CASSAGQGRVDGEKLFF. The CDR3 DNA follows: TGTGCCAGCAGCGCGGGACAGGGTCGGGTCGACGGTGAAAAACTGTTTTTT. This chain uses TRBV7-9 with TRBJ1-4, with TRBD1 matching over 9 bases. This CDR3 spans 17 amino acids. V dropped 5 bases and J dropped 7; count of bases not matched to a gene: 14. Germline V lookup: CDR1 SEHNR, CDR2 FQNEAQ (reference sequence).

V is TRBV7-3 and J is TRBJ2-7; D might be TRBD1 or TRBD2, each matching 5 bases. CDR3 length: 15 residues. Germline V gene data show CDR1 as SGHTA and CDR2 as FQGTGA. V was clipped by 5 bases and J by 1 base, with 15 bases between them. The chain's CDR3 is CASSPGRLISYEQYF. Here the CDR3 DNA reads TGTGCCAGCAGCCCGGGACGGCTAATTTCCTACGAGCAGTACTTC.

This clonotype was seen more than once but under ten times. V gene TRBV13 combines with J gene TRBJ1-1; D is ambiguous. Germline V gene data show CDR1 as PRHDT and CDR2 as FYEKMQ (reference sequence). The CDR3 has 13 amino acids. Trimming cost V 8 bases and J 4 bases, with 14 bases left between them. The CDR3 sequence: CASGDPESTEAFF. For the CDR3, the DNA is TGTGCCAGCGGAGACCCTGAGAGCACTGAAGCTTTCTTT.

The chain joins TRBV7-3 to TRBJ2-7; perhaps TRBD2 as D (5 bases). The CDR3 consists of 14 residues. Germline lookup yields CDR1 SGHTA and CDR2 FQGTGA. The germline V and J ends were trimmed by 5 bases and 3 bases, with 14 bases remaining between them. This chain's CDR3 is CASSQEGLGYEQYF. In nucleotides, the CDR3 is TGTGCCAGCAGCCAAGAGGGATTAGGCTACGAGCAGTACTTC.

There are many counts of this clonotype. V usage is TRBV2 and J usage is TRBJ1-6; tentative D call: TRBD1 (5 bases). Germline V gene sequence: CDR1 SNHLY, CDR2 FYNNEI. The CDR3 consists of 14 residues. V shed 4 bases and J shed 7 bases, with 11 bases lying between them. The CDR3 loop is CASSADTSNSPLHF. In DNA, the CDR3 is TGTGCCAGCAGTGCGGACACCTCAAATTCACCCCTCCACTTT.

The J gene is TRBJ1-5, the V gene TRBV15; D possibly corresponds to TRBD1 (5 bases). Germline V gene sequence: CDR1 LNHNV, CDR2 YYDKDF (reference sequence). This CDR3 comprises 16 residues. Trimming took off 3 bases at V and 0 bases at J, with 12 bases between the two ends. The CDR3 spells CATSSVGGNSNQPQHF. Written as DNA, the CDR3 is TGTGCCACCAGCAGCGTGGGGGGGAATAGCAATCAGCCCCAGCATTTT.

The chain carries TRBV10-3 and TRBJ2-5; D gene uncertain. V shed 10 bases and J shed 1 base, with 13 bases lying between them. The germline V gene has CDR1 ENHRY and CDR2 SYGVKD. The CDR3 consists of 13 residues. For the CDR3, the DNA is TGTGCCAGCAGACTCGACCCCCAAGAGACCCAGTACTTC. Its protein is CASRLDPQETQYF.

In this sample, this clonotype turned up many times. V is TRBV7-2 and J is TRBJ2-5; D is ambiguous. The ends were cut back, 2 bases at V and 5 bases at J, with 15 bases in the middle. The germline V gene encodes CDR1 SGHTA and CDR2 FQGNSA. There are 15 residues in the CDR3. CDR3 region: CASSLRAPRGETQYF. The CDR3 DNA reads as TGTGCCAGCAGCTTACGGGCGCCCCGAGGCGAGACCCAGTACTTC.

The chain employs TRBV10-3 and TRBJ1-1, with D tentatively TRBD1 (5 bases). This CDR3 comprises 11 residues. Trimming pared 4 bases from V and 11 bases from J, leaving 11 bases between. Germline CDR1 and CDR2: ENHRY and SYGVKD. This CDR3 reads CAISAEGDAFF. Written as DNA, the CDR3 is TGTGCCATCAGTGCAGAAGGGGACGCTTTCTTT.

The chain uses TRBV7-2 and TRBJ2-5, with D unresolved. This CDR3 contains 15 residues. Germline loops: CDR1 SGHTA, CDR2 FQGNSA. V was pared by 5 bases and J by 5 bases, with 18 bases between. This chain's CDR3 is CASSQEAGRFETQYF. DNA for the CDR3: TGTGCCAGCAGCCAAGAGGCAGGTAGATTCGAGACCCAGTACTTC.

The chain carries TRBV11-1 and TRBJ1-5; D is unresolved. Trimming cost V 2 bases and J 4 bases, with 9 bases left between them. The CDR3 is 14 amino acids. In germline, CDR1 is SGHAT, CDR2 FQDESV (reference sequence). CDR3 residues: CASSLYAPNQPQHF. The CDR3 nucleotides are TGTGCCAGCAGCTTATATGCCCCGAATCAGCCCCAGCATTTT.

V gene TRBV20-1 combines with J gene TRBJ1-2; 10 bases fit TRBD1. The CDR3 spans 12 residues. Trimming cost V 5 bases and J 3 bases; bases outside gene matches: 0. Germline lookup yields CDR1 DFQATT and CDR2 SNEGSKA (reference sequence). In DNA, the CDR3 is TGCAGTGCTGGACAGGGGGACTATGGCTACACCTTC. Translating gives CSAGQGDYGYTF.